Shown below are 11 T cell receptor beta chains from a single sample sequenced in a study of cytotoxic CD8 clonotypes in ibrutinib-treated CLL. Using immunoSEQ multiplex PCR, the repertoire was profiled, and TCRdb retains in-frame clones only, with some absent. The sample lists about 140,000 clones; around 81% were seen once. The starting material was PBMCs, obtained after 36 months of ibrutinib treatment. These receptors were obtained from a human donor with chronic lymphocytic leukemia.

The genes are TRBV28 and TRBJ2-2, with 8 bases aligning to TRBD2. CDR1 and CDR2 (germline): MDHEN, SYDVKM. The J segment lost 6 bases and the V segment lost 7 bases, leaving 4 bases of the junction unmatched. The CDR3 is made up of 13 amino acids. The CDR3 DNA reads as TGTGCCAGCAAGAGCGGGGGCCCCGGGGAGCTGTTTTTT. It yields the protein CASKSGGPGELFF.

The chain has TRBV9 and TRBJ2-1, with TRBD1 identical over 11 bases. The CDR3 length is 18 residues. V shed 0 bases and J 4 bases; nucleotides not matched to a gene: 9. Germline V gene sequence: CDR1 SGDLS, CDR2 YYNGEE. CDR3 residues: CASSVAGQGAVRYNEQFF. In DNA, the CDR3 is TGTGCCAGCAGCGTAGCAGGACAGGGGGCTGTAAGGTACAATGAGCAGTTCTTC.

The rearrangement joins TRBV14 to TRBJ2-3, with D possibly called TRBD1 or TRBD2 (5 bases each). The CDR3 contains 15 residues. Trimming took off 2 bases at V and 2 bases at J, with 11 bases between the two ends. Per the germline V gene, CDR1 is SGHDN and CDR2 is FVKESK. The CDR3 protein is CASSQWDLLTDTQYF. The CDR3, as DNA: TGTGCCAGCAGCCAATGGGACCTACTCACAGATACGCAGTATTTT.

The chain couples TRBV5-4 to TRBJ2-7; D call uncertain. Between the trimmed V and J ends, which lost 0 bases and 0 bases, there was a span of 10 bases. The CDR3 is 15 amino acids. Germline V lookup: CDR1 SGHNT, CDR2 YYREEE (reference sequence). The CDR3 nucleotides are TGTGCCAGCAGCTTGGATCGTGTTACCTCCTACGAGCAGTACTTC. Its protein is CASSLDRVTSYEQYF.

The chain is built from TRBV2 and TRBJ2-1; D possibly corresponds to TRBD1 (6 bases). The CDR3 is made up of 13 amino acids. Germline CDR1 SNHLY, CDR2 FYNNEI. The ends were cut back, 6 bases at V and 8 bases at J, with 14 bases in the middle. CDR3 sequence reads: CASRETGIDEQFF. CDR3 DNA sequence: TGTGCCAGCAGAGAAACAGGGATCGATGAGCAGTTCTTC.

The chain has TRBV4-1 and TRBJ1-1; D unclear. The CDR3 is 15 amino acids. V was clipped by 2 bases and J by 0 bases, with 10 bases between them. The germline V gene encodes CDR1 MGHRA and CDR2 YSYEKL. The CDR3 coding sequence is TGCGCCAGCAGCCAACGGGCCCCCATGAACACTGAAGCTTTCTTT. Translating it yields CASSQRAPMNTEAFF.

V is TRBV9 and J is TRBJ2-5, with D possibly TRBD1 on 5 matching bases. The germline V and J ends were trimmed by 4 bases and 5 bases, with 21 bases remaining between them. Germline CDR1 reads SGDLS; CDR2 reads YYNGEE. The CDR3 length is 16 residues. DNA of the CDR3: TGTGCCAGCAGCACCCGGACATCAACTCCCCCTGAGACCCAGTACTTC. Its translation is CASSTRTSTPPETQYF.

The chain is built from TRBV27 and TRBJ2-3; 10 nucleotides align to TRBD2. V dropped 0 bases and J dropped 1; count of bases not matched to a gene: 13. Germline V gene data show CDR1 as MNHEY and CDR2 as SMNVEV (reference sequence). The CDR3 has 20 residues. The CDR3 loop reads CASSLSERLAGVPGTDTQYF. Here the CDR3 DNA reads TGTGCCAGCAGTTTATCGGAAAGGCTAGCGGGAGTACCTGGCACAGATACGCAGTATTTT.

V and J are TRBV6-5 and TRBJ2-7; no firm D call. Trimming removed 6 bases at V and 5 bases at J, with 20 bases between. CDR3 length equals 15 residues. Germline CDR1 is MNHEY and CDR2 is SVGAGI. CDR3 bases: TGTGCCAGCAGACCCGGATCCGGGCGAGGCGACGAGCAGTACTTC. Its translation: CASRPGSGRGDEQYF.

The gene calls are TRBV19 and TRBJ1-2; the D gene is possibly TRBD1 (6 bases). The germline CDR1 and CDR2 sequences are LNHDA and SQIVND (reference sequence). This CDR3 is built from 14 residues. V lost 7 bases and J lost 3, with 15 bases in between. The CDR3 DNA is TGTGCCAGTAATAGGGGCAGGGGAGACTATGGCTACACCTTC. Its translation is CASNRGRGDYGYTF.

CDR3 sequence (DNA): TGTGCCAGCAGCTCGGCGTCTGGAAACACCATATATTTT. Protein: CASSSASGNTIYF. V gene TRBV13 combines with J gene TRBJ1-3; no clear D gene. CDR3 length: 13 residues. Trimming pared 4 bases from V and 1 base from J, leaving 5 bases between. Per germline, CDR1 PRHDT and CDR2 FYEKMQ (reference sequence).